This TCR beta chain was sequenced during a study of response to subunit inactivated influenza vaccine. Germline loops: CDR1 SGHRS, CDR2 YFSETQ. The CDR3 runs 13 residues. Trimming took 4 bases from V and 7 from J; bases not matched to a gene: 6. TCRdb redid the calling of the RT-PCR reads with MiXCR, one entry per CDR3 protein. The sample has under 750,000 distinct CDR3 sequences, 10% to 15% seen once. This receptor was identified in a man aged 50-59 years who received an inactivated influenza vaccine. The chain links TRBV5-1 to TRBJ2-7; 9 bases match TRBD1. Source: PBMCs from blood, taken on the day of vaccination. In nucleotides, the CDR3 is TGCGCCAGCAGCGGACAGGGGTTGAGGGAGCAGTACTTC. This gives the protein CASSGQGLREQYF.